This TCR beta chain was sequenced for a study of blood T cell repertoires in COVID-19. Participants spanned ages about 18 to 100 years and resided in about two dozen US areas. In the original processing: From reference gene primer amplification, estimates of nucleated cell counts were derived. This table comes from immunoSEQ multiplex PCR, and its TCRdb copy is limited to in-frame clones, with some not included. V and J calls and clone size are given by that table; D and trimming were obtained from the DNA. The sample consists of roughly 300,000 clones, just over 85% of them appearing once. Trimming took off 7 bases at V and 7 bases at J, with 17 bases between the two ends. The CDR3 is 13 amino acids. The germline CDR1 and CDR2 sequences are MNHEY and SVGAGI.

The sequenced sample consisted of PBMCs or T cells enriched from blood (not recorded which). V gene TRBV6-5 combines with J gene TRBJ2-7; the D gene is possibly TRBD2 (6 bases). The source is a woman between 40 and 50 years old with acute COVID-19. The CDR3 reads CASMRQGAGEQYF. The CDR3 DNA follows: TGTGCCAGCATGCGGCAAGGGGCGGGAGAGCAGTACTTC.